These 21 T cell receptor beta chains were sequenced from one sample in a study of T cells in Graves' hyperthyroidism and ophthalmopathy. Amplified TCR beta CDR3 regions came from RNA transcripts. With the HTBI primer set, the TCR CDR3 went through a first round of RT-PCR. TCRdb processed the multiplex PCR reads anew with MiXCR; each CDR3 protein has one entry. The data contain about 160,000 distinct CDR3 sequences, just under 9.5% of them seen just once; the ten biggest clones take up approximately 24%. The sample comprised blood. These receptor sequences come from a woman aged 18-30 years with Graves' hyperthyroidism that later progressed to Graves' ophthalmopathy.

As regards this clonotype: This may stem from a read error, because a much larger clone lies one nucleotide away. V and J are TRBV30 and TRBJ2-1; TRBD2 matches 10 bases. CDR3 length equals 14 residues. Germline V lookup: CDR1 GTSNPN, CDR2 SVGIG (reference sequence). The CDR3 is CVWDRLAGDNEQFF. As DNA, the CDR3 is TGTGTCTGGGACAGACTAGCGGGCGACAATGAGCAGTTCTTC.

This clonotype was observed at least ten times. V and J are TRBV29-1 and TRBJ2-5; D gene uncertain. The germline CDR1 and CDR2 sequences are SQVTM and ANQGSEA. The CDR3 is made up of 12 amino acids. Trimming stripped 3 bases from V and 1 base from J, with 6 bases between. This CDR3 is CSVEPSQETQYF. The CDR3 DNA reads TGCAGCGTTGAGCCATCCCAAGAGACCCAGTACTTC.

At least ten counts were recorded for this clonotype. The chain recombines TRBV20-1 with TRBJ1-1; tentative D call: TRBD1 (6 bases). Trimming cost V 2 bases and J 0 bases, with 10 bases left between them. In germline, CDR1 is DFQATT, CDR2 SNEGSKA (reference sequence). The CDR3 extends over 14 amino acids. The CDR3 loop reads CSARIQGMNTEAFF. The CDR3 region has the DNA TGCAGTGCTAGAATACAGGGCATGAACACTGAAGCTTTCTTT.

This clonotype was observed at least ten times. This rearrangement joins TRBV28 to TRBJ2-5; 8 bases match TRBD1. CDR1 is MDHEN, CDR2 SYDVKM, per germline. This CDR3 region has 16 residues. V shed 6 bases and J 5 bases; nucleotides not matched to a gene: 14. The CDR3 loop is CASSRSHRGAGETQYF. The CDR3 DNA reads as TGTGCCAGCAGCCGTTCCCACAGGGGGGCGGGGGAGACCCAGTACTTC.

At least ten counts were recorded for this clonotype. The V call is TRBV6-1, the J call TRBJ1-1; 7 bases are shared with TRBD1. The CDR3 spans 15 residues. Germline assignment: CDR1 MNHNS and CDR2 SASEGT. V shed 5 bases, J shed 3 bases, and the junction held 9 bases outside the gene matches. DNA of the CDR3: TGTGCCAGCAGTAAAACAGGGGCCGGACACACTGAAGCTTTCTTT. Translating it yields CASSKTGAGHTEAFF.

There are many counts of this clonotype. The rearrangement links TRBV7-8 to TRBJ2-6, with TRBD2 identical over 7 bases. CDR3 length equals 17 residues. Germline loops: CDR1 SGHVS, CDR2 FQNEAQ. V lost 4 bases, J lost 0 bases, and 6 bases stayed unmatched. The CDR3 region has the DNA TGTGCCAGCAGCTCCTGGGGGAGGGTCTCTGGGGCCAACGTCCTGACTTTC. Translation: CASSSWGRVSGANVLTF.

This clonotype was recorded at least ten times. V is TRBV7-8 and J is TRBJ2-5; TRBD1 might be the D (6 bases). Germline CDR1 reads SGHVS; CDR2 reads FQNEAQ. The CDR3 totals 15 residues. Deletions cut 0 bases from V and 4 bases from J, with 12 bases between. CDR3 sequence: CASSLAGGPRETQYF. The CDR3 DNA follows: TGTGCCAGCAGCTTAGCAGGGGGTCCCAGAGAGACCCAGTACTTC.

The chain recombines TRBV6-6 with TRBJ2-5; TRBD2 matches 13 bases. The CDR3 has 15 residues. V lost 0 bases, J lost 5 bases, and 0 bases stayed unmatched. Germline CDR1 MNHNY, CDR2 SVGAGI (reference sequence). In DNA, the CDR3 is TGTGCCAGCAGTTACTCGACTAGCGGGAGGGAGACCCAGTACTTC. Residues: CASSYSTSGRETQYF.

The CDR3 DNA reads TGCAGTGCTAGAGAGGCCGGACAGATCAATCAGCCCCAGCATTTT. This sequence encodes CSAREAGQINQPQHF. The genes are TRBV20-1 and TRBJ1-5; TRBD1 might be the D (6 bases). The CDR3 length is 15 residues. The germline V gene encodes CDR1 DFQATT and CDR2 SNEGSKA (reference sequence). V was cut by 0 bases and J by 3 bases, with 12 bases left in between.

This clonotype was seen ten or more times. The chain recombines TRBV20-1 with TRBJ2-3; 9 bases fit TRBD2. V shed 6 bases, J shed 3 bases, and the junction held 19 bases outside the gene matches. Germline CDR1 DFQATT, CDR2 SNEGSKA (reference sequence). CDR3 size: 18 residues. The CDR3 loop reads CSAPSSALTSGYTDTQYF. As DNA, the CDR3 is TGCAGTGCCCCCTCATCAGCCCTCACTAGCGGGTATACAGATACGCAGTATTTT.

CDR3 coding DNA: TGTGCCATCAGTGAATTTAGGGAGTTCAGCACAGATACGCAGTATTTT. Translating gives CAISEFREFSTDTQYF. The rearrangement links TRBV10-3 to TRBJ2-3; a weak D match, TRBD2 (5 bases). The CDR3 length is 16 residues. V dropped 3 bases and J dropped 0 bases, with 13 bases sitting between them. The germline V gene encodes CDR1 ENHRY and CDR2 SYGVKD.

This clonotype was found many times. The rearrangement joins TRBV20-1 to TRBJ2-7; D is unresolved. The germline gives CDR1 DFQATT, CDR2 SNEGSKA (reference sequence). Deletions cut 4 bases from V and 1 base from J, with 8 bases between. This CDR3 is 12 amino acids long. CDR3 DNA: TGCAGTGCTACAGACAATTCCTACGAGCAGTACTTC. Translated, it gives CSATDNSYEQYF.

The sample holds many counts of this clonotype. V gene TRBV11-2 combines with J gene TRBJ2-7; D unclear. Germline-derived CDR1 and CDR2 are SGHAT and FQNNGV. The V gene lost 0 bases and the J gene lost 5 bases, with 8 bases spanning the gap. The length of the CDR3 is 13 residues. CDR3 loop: CASSLEPRNEQYF. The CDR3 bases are TGTGCCAGCAGCTTAGAGCCAAGGAACGAGCAGTACTTC.

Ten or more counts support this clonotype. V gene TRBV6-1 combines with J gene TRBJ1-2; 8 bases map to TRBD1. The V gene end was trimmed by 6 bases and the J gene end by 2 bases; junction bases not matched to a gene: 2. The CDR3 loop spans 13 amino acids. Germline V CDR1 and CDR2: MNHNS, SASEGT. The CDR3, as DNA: TGTGCCAGCAGGCACAGGGGGAACTATGGCTACACCTTC. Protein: CASRHRGNYGYTF.

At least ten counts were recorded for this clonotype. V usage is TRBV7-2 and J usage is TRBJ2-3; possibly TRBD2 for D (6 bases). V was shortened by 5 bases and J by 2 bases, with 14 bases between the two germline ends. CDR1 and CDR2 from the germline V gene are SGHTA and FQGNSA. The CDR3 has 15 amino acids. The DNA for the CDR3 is TGTGCCAGCAGCCCTCTGCCGGGGGTCACAGATACGCAGTATTTT. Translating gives CASSPLPGVTDTQYF.

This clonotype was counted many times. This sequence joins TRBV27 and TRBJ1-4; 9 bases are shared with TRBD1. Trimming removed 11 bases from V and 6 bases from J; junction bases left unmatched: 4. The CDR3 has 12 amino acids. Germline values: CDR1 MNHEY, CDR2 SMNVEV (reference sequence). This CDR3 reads CARNRGHEKLFF. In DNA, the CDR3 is TGTGCCCGCAACAGGGGGCATGAAAAACTGTTTTTT.

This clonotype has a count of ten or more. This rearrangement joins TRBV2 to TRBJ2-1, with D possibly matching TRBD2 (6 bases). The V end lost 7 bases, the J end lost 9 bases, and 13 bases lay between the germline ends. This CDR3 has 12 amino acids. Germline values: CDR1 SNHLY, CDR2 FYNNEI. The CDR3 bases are TGTGCCAGCAAGCAACTAGCTCTTGAGCAGTTCTTC. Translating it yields CASKQLALEQFF.

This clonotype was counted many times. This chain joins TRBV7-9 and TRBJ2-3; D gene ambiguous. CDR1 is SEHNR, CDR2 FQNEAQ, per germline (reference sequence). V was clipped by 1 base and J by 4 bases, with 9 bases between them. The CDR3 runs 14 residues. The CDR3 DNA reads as TGTGCCAGCAGCTTAGACTCGCCCTCAGATACGCAGTATTTT. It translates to CASSLDSPSDTQYF. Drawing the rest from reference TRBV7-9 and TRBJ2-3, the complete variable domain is DTGVSQNPRHKITKRGQNVTFRCDPISEHNRLYWYRQTLGQGPEFLTYFQNEAQLEKSRLLSDRFSAERPKGSFSTLEIQRTEQGDSAMYLCASSLDSPSDTQYFGPGTRLTVL.

CDR3 residues: CSVDRGGMDTQYF. CDR3 in DNA: TGCAGCGTTGACAGGGGGGGGATGGATACGCAGTATTTT. The V gene is TRBV29-1, the J gene TRBJ2-3; the D gene could be TRBD1 or TRBD2 (7 bases each). CDR1 and CDR2 (germline): SQVTM, ANQGSEA. V shed 3 bases and J shed 6 bases, with 13 bases lying between them. The CDR3 has 13 residues.

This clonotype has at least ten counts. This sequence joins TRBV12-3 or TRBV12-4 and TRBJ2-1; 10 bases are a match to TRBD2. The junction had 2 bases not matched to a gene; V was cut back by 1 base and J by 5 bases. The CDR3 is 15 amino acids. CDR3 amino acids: CASSLGLAGHNEQFF. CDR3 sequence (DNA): TGTGCCAGCAGTTTAGGACTAGCGGGTCACAATGAGCAGTTCTTC.

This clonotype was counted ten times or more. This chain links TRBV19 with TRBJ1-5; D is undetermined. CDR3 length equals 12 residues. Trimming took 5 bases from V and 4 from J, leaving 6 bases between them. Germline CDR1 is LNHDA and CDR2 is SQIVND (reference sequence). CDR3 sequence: CASSGWNQPQHF. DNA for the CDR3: TGTGCCAGTAGTGGATGGAATCAGCCCCAGCATTTT.